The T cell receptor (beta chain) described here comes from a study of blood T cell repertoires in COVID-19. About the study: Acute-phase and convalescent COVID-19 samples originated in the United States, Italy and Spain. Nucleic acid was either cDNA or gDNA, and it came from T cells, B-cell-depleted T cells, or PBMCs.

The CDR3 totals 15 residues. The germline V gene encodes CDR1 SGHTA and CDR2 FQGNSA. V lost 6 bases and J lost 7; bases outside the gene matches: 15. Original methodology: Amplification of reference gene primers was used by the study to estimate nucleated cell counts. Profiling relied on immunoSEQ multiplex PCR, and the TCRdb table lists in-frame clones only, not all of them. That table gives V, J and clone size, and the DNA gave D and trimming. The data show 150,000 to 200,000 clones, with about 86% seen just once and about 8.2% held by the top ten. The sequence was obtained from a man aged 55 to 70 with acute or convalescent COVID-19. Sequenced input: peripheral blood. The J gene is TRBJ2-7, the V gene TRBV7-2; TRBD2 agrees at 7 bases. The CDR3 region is CASSYVAGMRWEQYF. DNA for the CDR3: TGTGCCAGCAGTTATGTAGCGGGTATGAGATGGGAGCAGTACTTC.